Here is one TCR beta chain with its context. The antigen remains undetermined. This entry comes from a study of OX40 agonist ivuxolimab in advanced cancers. Study outcomes and limitations: With doses of 0.1-3.0 mg/kg, partial responders showed among the lowest clonal expansion.

With 4 bases removed from V and 8 bases from J, the gap between germline ends came to 11 bases. The germline V gene has CDR1 SQVTM and CDR2 ANQGSEA. This CDR3 comprises 11 residues. Measured with immunoSEQ multiplex PCR; TCRdb has only the in-frame clones, and not every one. Here the sample spans approximately 91,000 clones, over 75% being singletons. The material was CD4+ or CD8+ T cells sorted from blood, obtained in a trial of the OX40 agonist ivuxolimab. This sequence joins TRBV29-1 and TRBJ1-2; D unresolved. This clonotype originated in an adult with an advanced solid tumor such as melanoma, head and neck, liver or kidney cancer. The CDR3: CSVGGWEGYTF. In DNA, the CDR3 is TGCAGCGTTGGAGGGTGGGAAGGCTACACCTTC.